Each of the 19 T cell receptor beta chains below was sequenced from the same sample in a study of early T cells in non-severe SARS-CoV-2 infection. Via MiXCR, TCRdb re-called the 5' RACE reads, giving one row per CDR3 protein. Seen here are roughly 93,000 distinct CDR3 sequences, roughly 11% observed once, and the top ten hold around 5%. The sample consisted of whole blood. Receptor source: an adult who was a healthcare worker with PCR-confirmed SARS-CoV-2 infection or an uninfected control (not recorded which).

The chain joins TRBV5-4 to TRBJ2-2; 7 nucleotides agree with TRBD2. Germline CDR1 SGHNT, CDR2 YYREEE (reference sequence). The CDR3 is 15 amino acids. J was trimmed by 2 bases and V by 4 bases; bases with no gene match: 5. The CDR3 DNA reads TGTGCCAGCAGCCCCGGGACTATTAACACCGGGGAGCTGTTTTTT. Translating gives CASSPGTINTGELFF.

The chain links TRBV4-1 to TRBJ2-5; D might be TRBD2 (7 bases). The CDR3 runs 15 residues. Trimming removed 3 bases at V and 4 bases at J, with 15 bases between. The germline CDR1 and CDR2 sequences are MGHRA and YSYEKL. This chain's CDR3 is CASSQAGGPPETQYF. CDR3 bases: TGCGCCAGCAGCCAGGCCGGGGGGCCCCCAGAGACCCAGTACTTC.

This clonotype showed up many times. This sequence joins TRBV20-1 and TRBJ2-1; 7 nucleotides line up with TRBD2. V lost 3 bases, J lost 0 bases, and 2 bases stayed unmatched. The CDR3 is made up of 14 amino acids. Germline V CDR1 and CDR2: DFQATT, SNEGSKA (reference sequence). CDR3 nucleotides: TGCAGTGCTAGTGGCGGGAGCTCCTACAATGAGCAGTTCTTC. Residues: CSASGGSSYNEQFF.

This chain connects TRBV3-1 to TRBJ1-2; 7 bases are shared with TRBD1. The CDR3 has 14 amino acids. Germline loops: CDR1 LGHDT, CDR2 YNNKEL (reference sequence). Trimming took 0 bases from V and 5 from J; bases not matched to a gene: 3. The CDR3 sequence is CASSQDDRDYGYTF. The CDR3, as DNA: TGTGCCAGCAGCCAAGATGACAGGGATTATGGCTACACCTTC.

This clonotype was observed many times. The chain links TRBV20-1 to TRBJ2-2; TRBD2 agrees at 13 bases. The CDR3 consists of 17 residues. In germline, CDR1 is DFQATT, CDR2 SNEGSKA (reference sequence). The V and J ends lost 6 bases and 5 bases, in that order; junction bases with no gene match: 12. The CDR3 is CSAPGTSGKVGTGELFF. DNA of the CDR3: TGCAGTGCCCCTGGGACTAGCGGGAAGGTTGGGACCGGGGAGCTGTTTTTT.

This clonotype was detected a few times. The gene calls are TRBV6-5 and TRBJ2-1, with a possible D match to TRBD1 (5 bases). The CDR3 is 14 amino acids. The germline V gene encodes CDR1 MNHEY and CDR2 SVGAGI. Trimming stripped 0 bases from V and 3 bases from J, with 6 bases between. CDR3 sequence: CASSYSDSYNEQFF. CDR3 sequence (DNA): TGTGCCAGCAGTTACTCCGACAGCTACAATGAGCAGTTCTTC.

This clonotype came up many times. This sequence joins TRBV6-1 and TRBJ1-1, with unresolved D. Germline CDR1 reads MNHNS; CDR2 reads SASEGT. The CDR3 runs to 13 residues. CDR3 sequence: CAPNRGPNTEAFF. For the CDR3, the DNA is TGTGCTCCCAATCGAGGGCCGAACACTGAAGCTTTCTTT.

This clonotype was counted at least ten times. The genes are TRBV5-1 and TRBJ2-7; unclear D gene. CDR3 size: 13 residues. Trimming shortened V by 0 bases and J by 4 bases, and 8 bases separated the two germline ends. The germline CDR1 and CDR2 sequences are SGHRS and YFSETQ. The CDR3 sequence: CASSLARGYEQYF. The CDR3 nucleotides are TGCGCCAGCAGCTTGGCTCGCGGTTACGAGCAGTACTTC.

This sequence joins TRBV6-1 and TRBJ1-6; D gene uncertain. The germline gives CDR1 MNHNS, CDR2 SASEGT. The V end was cut by 0 bases, the J end by 10 bases, with 10 bases between. The CDR3 is made up of 14 amino acids. The CDR3 DNA sequence: TGTGCCAGCAGTGAAGCGCTCCGTAGCTCACCCCTCCACTTT. It specifies CASSEALRSSPLHF.

There are a few counts of this clonotype. V usage is TRBV5-1 and J usage is TRBJ1-2; D uncertain. Trimming took off 0 bases at V and 6 bases at J, with 6 bases between the two ends. Germline V lookup: CDR1 SGHRS, CDR2 YFSETQ. This CDR3 region has 12 residues. The CDR3 coding sequence is TGCGCCAGCAGCTTGGCATCAAATGGCTACACCTTC. It translates to CASSLASNGYTF.

This clonotype was counted ten times or more. The chain couples TRBV7-3 to TRBJ2-2; TRBD1 agrees at 10 bases. CDR1 and CDR2 (germline): SGHTA, FQGTGA. V lost 4 bases to trimming and J lost 3 bases; unmatched junction nucleotides: 8. The CDR3 totals 17 residues. The CDR3 bases are TGTGCCAGCAGCTGGCCGAGACAGGGGGCGGACACCGGGGAGCTGTTTTTT. The encoded protein is CASSWPRQGADTGELFF.

This chain joins TRBV12-3 or TRBV12-4 and TRBJ1-2; no reliable D call. The ends were cut back, 6 bases at V and 4 bases at J, with 15 bases in the middle. The CDR3 is made up of 14 amino acids. The CDR3 coding sequence is TGTGCCAGCAGGCTCGCAATCTCGGGCTATGGCTACACCTTC. The encoded protein is CASRLAISGYGYTF.

The count of this clonotype is one. The CDR3 sequence: CAIRGSGANVLTF. The CDR3 nucleotides read TGTGCCATACGGGGATCTGGGGCCAACGTCCTGACTTTC. The chain carries TRBV10-3 and TRBJ2-6, with D perhaps TRBD2 (5 bases). The V and J ends lost 9 bases and 1 base respectively, with 7 bases between them. Germline CDR1 and CDR2: ENHRY and SYGVKD. This CDR3 comprises 13 residues.

The table lists this clonotype with many counts. V usage is TRBV10-1 and J usage is TRBJ2-3; D remains ambiguous. Per the germline V gene, CDR1 is WNHNN and CDR2 is SYGVQD (reference sequence). The germline V and J ends were trimmed by 8 bases and 5 bases, with 5 bases remaining between them. There are 10 residues in the CDR3. CDR3 sequence (DNA): TGCGCCAGCCTACGAGATACGCAGTATTTT. This gives the protein CASLRDTQYF.

This clonotype was seen more than once but under ten times. The V and J genes are TRBV5-1 and TRBJ2-1; TRBD2 agrees at 11 bases. The CDR3 length is 15 residues. Germline lookup yields CDR1 SGHRS and CDR2 YFSETQ. Losses at the gene ends were 3 bases for V and 6 bases for J; bases not matched to a gene: 5. The CDR3, as DNA: TGCGCCAGCAGCTCTGGACTAGCGGGCGGCAATGAGCAGTTCTTC. As protein: CASSSGLAGGNEQFF.

The rearrangement links TRBV7-3 to TRBJ2-1, with TRBD2 identical over 10 bases. There are 15 residues in the CDR3. V shed 4 bases and J 9 bases; nucleotides not matched to a gene: 9. CDR1 SGHTA and CDR2 FQGTGA come from the germline V gene. The CDR3: CASSSASGGASEQFF. The CDR3 coding sequence is TGTGCCAGCAGCTCCGCGAGCGGGGGGGCGAGTGAGCAGTTCTTC.

This clonotype occurred many times. This chain uses TRBV3-1 with TRBJ1-2, with unresolved D. Trimming pared 4 bases from V and 5 bases from J, leaving 2 bases between. Germline CDR1 reads LGHDT; CDR2 reads YNNKEL (reference sequence). The CDR3 runs 10 residues. Here the CDR3 DNA reads TGTGCCAGCAGCCTTTATGGCTACACCTTC. It yields the protein CASSLYGYTF.

This clonotype came up a few times. The rearrangement uses TRBV20-1 and TRBJ2-1; 7 nucleotides align to TRBD2. This CDR3 is built from 15 residues. After removal of 3 bases from V and 2 bases from J, the junction contained 7 bases not matched to a gene. In germline, CDR1 is DFQATT, CDR2 SNEGSKA (reference sequence). CDR3 amino acids: CSARGGSGAYNEQFF. As DNA, the CDR3 is TGCAGTGCTAGGGGGGGGAGTGGTGCCTACAATGAGCAGTTCTTC.

This clonotype was detected ten times or more. The chain couples TRBV27 to TRBJ1-1; D gene ambiguous. The CDR3 covers 14 residues. V shed 0 bases and J shed 4 bases, with 9 bases lying between them. Germline V gene lookup returns CDR1 MNHEY and CDR2 SMNVEV (reference sequence). The CDR3 nucleotides read TGTGCCAGCAGTTTATCGTTGACAACCACTGAAGCTTTCTTT. As protein: CASSLSLTTTEAFF.